This T cell receptor (beta chain) was sequenced for a study of T cell changes during pregnancy in multiple sclerosis. Only in-frame clones appear in the TCRdb table, and some are missing; sequencing was by immunoSEQ multiplex PCR. Found here are around 40,000 clones, 91% of them singletons; the top ten hold roughly 6.1%. Germline assignment: CDR1 SEHNR and CDR2 FQNEAQ (reference sequence). Losses at the gene ends were 1 base for V and 3 bases for J; bases not matched to a gene: 5. This CDR3 spans 16 amino acids. J is TRBJ2-3 and V is TRBV7-9; 9 nucleotides match TRBD2. The sequencing used CD8+ T cells from peripheral blood mononuclear cells, collected in the second trimester of pregnancy. The sequence came from a female donor with multiple sclerosis, enrolled in a pregnancy study. CDR3 sequence (DNA): TGTGCCAGCAGCTTAGGAACGCTAGCGGGGACAGATACGCAGTATTTT. It yields the protein CASSLGTLAGTDTQYF.